Below, 16 T cell receptor beta chains from the same sample are listed, as sequenced in a study of post-analysis software for immune sequencing data. The TCR beta cDNA libraries carried unique molecular identifiers. TCRdb recomputed calls from the PCR reads with MiXCR, one row per CDR3 protein. This sample yields hundreds of thousands of distinct CDR3 sequences, of which 25% to 30% are seen a single time; 0.5% to 0.6% belongs to the top ten. Their cognate antigens are unknown. Study-wide results and limits: Among four to six TRBV segments more frequent in patients than controls were TRBV5-6, TRBV5-1 and TRBV20-1.

Input material: blood. The receptors were gathered from a girl aged 10 to 17 with multiple sclerosis.

As concerns this clonotype: A junction end diverges from the germline sequence, so it may reflect a read error. The chain links TRBV7-2 to TRBJ2-7; D is ambiguous. Per the germline V gene, CDR1 is SGHTA and CDR2 is FQGNSA. The CDR3 runs 15 residues. The CDR3 DNA sequence: TGTGCCGGCAGCCCAAGGAAACTTAGTTATGACGAGCAGTACTTC. It is translated as CAGSPRKLSYDEQYF.

This clonotype has a handful of counts. The chain employs TRBV7-9 and TRBJ2-5, with TRBD1 as a possible D gene (6 bases). The end of the DNA fits TRBJ2-7 better, so the J call may be wrong. Germline V gene lookup returns CDR1 SEHNR and CDR2 FQNEAQ (reference sequence). The CDR3 spans 16 residues. The CDR3 DNA is TGTGCCAGCAGCTTAACAGGGCGAGAGGGTCTCTACGAGCAGTACTTC. This sequence encodes CASSLTGREGLYEQYF.

The chain's CDR3 is CASSYRLARDVQFF. For the CDR3, the DNA is TGTGCCAGCAGCTACCGACTAGCGAGGGATGTCCAGTTCTTC. The chain has TRBV6-2 or TRBV6-3 and TRBJ2-1; TRBD2 matches at 8 bases. Trimming at V came to 6 bases and at J to 13 bases, leaving 14 bases not matched to a gene. The germline V gene has CDR1 MNHEY and CDR2 SVGEGT. This CDR3 has 14 residues.

In its sample, this clonotype was seen a few times. The chain is built from TRBV20-1 and TRBJ2-1; D possibly corresponds to TRBD2 (6 bases). V lost 3 bases to trimming and J lost 5 bases, with 17 bases between them. CDR3 length: 15 residues. The germline gives CDR1 DFQATT, CDR2 SNEGSKA (reference sequence). For the CDR3, the DNA is TGCAGTGCTAGGGAGGGTAGCGGAGTCGACAATGAGCAGTTCTTC. Its translation is CSAREGSGVDNEQFF.

The rearrangement uses TRBV4-2 and TRBJ1-1, with 8 bases that match TRBD1. Unmatched junction bases numbered 5, after V lost 10 bases and J lost 1 base. Germline V gene data show CDR1 as LGHNA and CDR2 as YNFKEQ. CDR3 length equals 13 residues. This chain's CDR3 is CANGGTGNTEAFF. For the CDR3, the DNA is TGTGCCAACGGCGGGACAGGGAACACTGAAGCTTTCTTT.

Only a few counts were recorded for this clonotype. The chain uses TRBV5-1 and TRBJ1-1; TRBD1 matches at 7 bases. Germline loops: CDR1 SGHRS, CDR2 YFSETQ. This CDR3 has 14 amino acids. J gave up 5 bases and V 4 bases, and 8 bases lay outside the gene matches. DNA of the CDR3: TGCGCCAGCAGCGGCTCAGGGGGTAGGACTGAAGCTTTCTTT. This sequence encodes CASSGSGGRTEAFF.

This chain connects TRBV7-8 to TRBJ1-2, with 9 positions matching TRBD1. From germline, CDR1 is SGHVS and CDR2 FQNEAQ. CDR3 length equals 15 residues. The J segment lost 5 bases and the V segment lost 5 bases, leaving 9 bases of the junction unmatched. The CDR3 loop reads CASSRTGTGPYGYTF. CDR3 nucleotides: TGTGCCAGCAGCCGGACCGGGACAGGGCCATATGGCTACACCTTC. Full variable domain (outside the CDR3, taken from reference TRBV7-8 and TRBJ1-2): GAGVSQSPRYKVAKRGQDVALRCDPISGHVSLFWYQQALGQGPEFLTYFQNEAQLDKSGLPSDRFFAERPEGSVSTLKIQRTQQEDSAVYLCASSRTGTGPYGYTFGSGTRLTVV.

This clonotype was detected a few times. The rearrangement joins TRBV7-2 to TRBJ1-2; a weak D match, TRBD1 (5 bases). Trimming cost V 4 bases and J 3 bases, with 15 bases left between them. Germline-derived CDR1 and CDR2 are SGHTA and FQGNSA. This CDR3 has 15 amino acids. CDR3 nucleotide sequence: TGTGCCAGCAGCTGGCGCAGGGTCTGGGACTATGGCTACACCTTC. Translating it yields CASSWRRVWDYGYTF.

This clonotype has only a few counts. The chain carries TRBV7-9 and TRBJ1-1; D unresolved. The V and J ends lost 6 bases and 3 bases respectively, with 14 bases between them. The CDR3 totals 14 residues. Germline CDR1 is SEHNR and CDR2 is FQNEAQ (reference sequence). CDR3 in DNA: TGTGCCAGCAGACGTACTGATGGGTACACTGAAGCTTTCTTT. Its protein is CASRRTDGYTEAFF.

The chain uses TRBV2 and TRBJ2-3; 8 positions agree with TRBD2. V was pared by 10 bases and J by 0 bases, with 24 bases of the junction left unmatched. This CDR3 is 20 amino acids long. Germline CDR1 reads SNHLY; CDR2 reads FYNNEI. For the CDR3, the DNA is TGTGCCACCTTGGGGCTCTCCCCAGCGCGGGGGGTTCTAAGCACAGATACGCAGTATTTT. This codes for CATLGLSPARGVLSTDTQYF. Using reference TRBV2 and TRBJ2-3 for the parts outside the CDR3, the full variable domain is EPEVTQTPSHQVTQMGQEVILRCVPISNHLYFYWYRQILGQKVEFLVSFYNNEISEKSEIFDDQFSVERPDGSNFTLKIRSTKLEDSAMYFCATLGLSPARGVLSTDTQYFGPGTRLTVL.

In the case of this clonotype: At one of its ends the junction is not consistent with the germline gene, which may arise from a read error. CDR3 loop: CAGSPDGLAGYNEQFF. DNA for the CDR3: TGCGCCGGCAGCCCGGACGGACTAGCGGGGTACAATGAGCAGTTCTTC. The chain has TRBV4-3 and TRBJ2-1; TRBD2 aligns across 12 bases. Germline V gene sequence: CDR1 LGHNA, CDR2 YSLEER. The CDR3 runs 16 residues.

In this sample, this clonotype turned up a few times. Just one base apart from a much larger clone, this may be a read error. V usage is TRBV5-8 and J usage is TRBJ2-5; maybe TRBD2 (6 bases). The ends were cut back, 4 bases at V and 9 bases at J, with 25 bases in the middle. The CDR3 is 16 amino acids. Germline assignment: CDR1 SGHTS and CDR2 YDEGEE. CDR3 loop: CASSPRGAGNGEAQYF. In DNA form, the CDR3 reads TGTGCCAGCAGCCCTAGAGGGGCAGGGAATGGGGAGGCCCAGTACTTC.

The gene calls are TRBV20-1 and TRBJ2-1; 11 bases fit TRBD2. Unmatched junction bases numbered 13, after V lost 0 bases and J lost 15 bases. This CDR3 is 15 amino acids long. Looked up from germline, CDR1 is DFQATT and CDR2 is SNEGSKA (reference sequence). The CDR3, as DNA: TGCAGTGCTAGAGATCAACTAGCGGGGGCTCCACCCCGGTTCTTC. Amino acid sequence: CSARDQLAGAPPRFF.

This chain connects TRBV6-1 to TRBJ2-3; D might be TRBD2 (6 bases). CDR1 and CDR2 (germline): MNHNS, SASEGT. V lost 1 base, J lost 4 bases, and 18 bases lay in between. CDR3 size: 17 residues. The CDR3 DNA sequence: TGTGCCAGCAGTGAAGACCCCCAAAGCGGGTGGCCAGATACGCAGTATTTT. Translated: CASSEDPQSGWPDTQYF.

This clonotype was counted between two and nine times. This chain links TRBV3-1 with TRBJ1-5, with 9 bases aligning to TRBD1. The V gene end was trimmed by 3 bases and the J gene end by 1 base; junction bases not matched to a gene: 4. The CDR3 extends over 16 amino acids. Germline CDR1 reads LGHDT; CDR2 reads YNNKEL (reference sequence). The CDR3 DNA sequence: TGTGCCAGCAGCCAGACGACAGGGGGGAGCAATCAGCCCCAGCATTTT. Its translation is CASSQTTGGSNQPQHF.

The chain carries TRBV7-8 and TRBJ2-1; the match to TRBD2 covers 10 bases. Per the germline V gene, CDR1 is SGHVS and CDR2 is FQNEAQ. CDR3 size: 19 residues. V was pared by 5 bases and J by 0 bases, with 13 bases of the junction left unmatched. This CDR3 reads CASSPRLAGGLSSYNEQFF. The CDR3 DNA sequence: TGTGCCAGCAGCCCCCGTTTAGCGGGGGGTCTAAGCTCCTACAATGAGCAGTTCTTC.